The 16 T cell receptor beta chains below all came from one sample that was sequenced in a study of PD-L1 blockade in urothelial cancer. TCRdb's copy holds only in-frame clones and misses some; the assay was immunoSEQ multiplex PCR. The profile shows about 41,000 clones, about four fifths of them singletons. The source material was PBMCs, sampled around atezolizumab (anti-PD-L1) treatment. The receptors here all came from a man between 60 and 75 years old with urothelial cancer.

V is TRBV6-1 and J is TRBJ1-5; no definite D call. CDR3 length: 14 amino acids. From germline, CDR1 is MNHNS and CDR2 SASEGT. Between the trimmed V and J ends, which lost 6 bases and 8 bases, there was a span of 17 bases. This CDR3 is CASRVGTQQKPQHF. Written as DNA, the CDR3 is TGTGCCAGCAGGGTTGGTACACAACAGAAGCCCCAGCATTTT.

By sample fraction, this clone is medium-sized. V usage is TRBV7-8 and J usage is TRBJ2-7; 8 bases agree with TRBD2. The CDR3 has 13 residues. With V trimmed by 3 bases and J by 2 bases, 0 bases remained unmatched. Germline CDR1 and CDR2: SGHVS and FQNEAQ. The CDR3 region is CASSLTSAYEQYF. CDR3 nucleotides: TGTGCCAGCAGCTTGACTAGCGCCTACGAGCAGTACTTC.

The CDR3 bases are TGCGCCAGCAGCTTAGATAGCGGGGGAGGGAATACGCAGTATTTT. This codes for CASSLDSGGGNTQYF. V gene TRBV5-1 combines with J gene TRBJ2-3, with 9 positions matching TRBD2. V dropped 2 bases and J dropped 7; count of bases not matched to a gene: 8. Germline V CDR1 and CDR2: SGHRS, YFSETQ. This CDR3 has 15 amino acids. Full variable domain (missing parts from reference TRBV5-1 and TRBJ2-3): KAGVTQTPRYLIKTRGQQVTLSCSPISGHRSVSWYQQTPGQGLQFLFEYFSETQRNKGNFPGRFSGRQFSNSRSEMNVSTLELGDSALYLCASSLDSGGGNTQYFGPGTRLTVL.

The CDR3 region is CASRLTDENEKLFF. In DNA, the CDR3 is TGCGCCAGCAGACTGACAGACGAAAATGAAAAACTGTTTTTT. The J gene is TRBJ1-4, the V gene TRBV23-1; a weak D match, TRBD1 (5 bases). TRBV23-1 is an open reading frame whose function is uncertain. V lost 6 bases and J 5 bases, leaving 13 bases between the germline ends. This CDR3 has 14 residues.

The J gene is TRBJ2-7, the V gene TRBV2; TRBD1 matches at 8 bases. CDR3 length: 15 amino acids. The J segment lost 1 base and the V segment lost 7 bases, leaving 9 bases of the junction unmatched. Germline lookup yields CDR1 SNHLY and CDR2 FYNNEI. The CDR3: CASTKDRGLSYEQYF. In DNA, the CDR3 is TGTGCCAGCACTAAAGACAGGGGATTATCCTACGAGCAGTACTTC.

This clone was observed once. V gene TRBV15 combines with J gene TRBJ2-7; 8 bases line up with TRBD1. J was trimmed by 12 bases and V by 1 base; bases with no gene match: 8. CDR3 length: 13 amino acids. In germline, CDR1 is LNHNV, CDR2 YYDKDF (reference sequence). This CDR3 reads CATSRGGTGSPYF. CDR3 nucleotide sequence: TGTGCCACCAGCAGAGGGGGGACAGGCAGTCCGTACTTC. The complete variable domain, with remaining parts taken from reference TRBV15 and TRBJ2-7, reads DAMVIQNPRYQVTQFGKPVTLSCSQTLNHNVMYWYQQKSSQAPKLLFHYYDKDFNNEADTPDNFQSRRPNTSFCFLDIRSPGLGDTAMYLCATSRGGTGSPYFGPGTRLTVT.

This clone was seen once. The V call is TRBV30, the J call TRBJ1-6; the D gene is possibly TRBD1 (5 bases). The CDR3 runs to 14 residues. With 4 bases removed from V and 9 bases from J, the gap between germline ends came to 16 bases. The germline V gene has CDR1 GTSNPN and CDR2 SVGIG (reference sequence). Here the CDR3 reads CAWTRQGFTSPLHF. The CDR3 DNA sequence: TGTGCCTGGACAAGGCAGGGTTTTACTTCACCCCTCCACTTT.

This clone was counted once. J is TRBJ2-3 and V is TRBV7-2, with 7 bases that match TRBD1. This CDR3 is built from 16 residues. Per germline, CDR1 SGHTA and CDR2 FQGNSA. The J segment lost 2 bases and the V segment lost 2 bases, leaving 7 bases of the junction unmatched. CDR3 sequence reads: CASSLSSGQITDTQYF. CDR3 bases: TGTGCCAGCAGCTTAAGTTCGGGACAGATCACAGATACGCAGTATTTT.

The rearrangement links TRBV5-3 to TRBJ1-2, with TRBD1 identical over 7 bases. TRBV5-3 is treated as an ORF (open reading frame) with a function not yet certain. V was pared by 3 bases and J by 2 bases, with 16 bases of the junction left unmatched. This CDR3 is built from 18 residues. Written as DNA, the CDR3 is TGTGCCAGAAGCTCGACTTACGGACAGGTGAACCTCAACTATGGCTACACCTTC. Its translation: CARSSTYGQVNLNYGYTF.

This clone showed up just once. The chain carries TRBV15 and TRBJ2-3; tentatively, D is TRBD2 (7 bases). Germline lookup yields CDR1 LNHNV and CDR2 YYDKDF (reference sequence). V was pared by 3 bases and J by 3 bases, with 16 bases between. This CDR3 comprises 16 residues. CDR3 loop: CATSREGGRETDTQYF. CDR3 nucleotides: TGTGCCACCAGCAGGGAGGGGGGGAGAGAGACAGATACGCAGTATTTT.

The chain has TRBV2 and TRBJ2-1; 10 bases are a match to TRBD1. V gave up 3 bases and J gave up 6 bases; unmatched junction bases: 5. Germline CDR1 is SNHLY and CDR2 is FYNNEI. The CDR3 length is 15 residues. For the CDR3, the DNA is TGTGCCAGCAGTGATCGGACAGGGGGATTCAATGAGCAGTTCTTC. Residues: CASSDRTGGFNEQFF.

The chain uses TRBV4-1 and TRBJ1-5, with D possibly matching TRBD1 (5 bases). From germline, CDR1 is MGHRA and CDR2 YSYEKL. The CDR3 runs to 13 residues. Trimming removed 0 bases from V and 6 bases from J, with 6 bases in between. This chain's CDR3 is CASSQDDSQPQHF. CDR3 bases: TGCGCCAGCAGCCAAGATGACAGTCAGCCCCAGCATTTT.

CDR3 sequence (DNA): TGTGCCAGCAGCACCGGGACAGCAAACGAGCAGTACTTC. Translation: CASSTGTANEQYF. This chain joins TRBV11-2 and TRBJ2-7, with 7 positions matching TRBD1. V dropped 5 bases and J dropped 5; count of bases not matched to a gene: 6. This CDR3 spans 13 amino acids. The germline gives CDR1 SGHAT, CDR2 FQNNGV.

V and J are TRBV13 and TRBJ2-7; D is ambiguous. The V gene lost 0 bases and the J gene lost 0 bases, with 15 bases spanning the gap. The CDR3 has 17 residues. Per the germline V gene, CDR1 is PRHDT and CDR2 is FYEKMQ (reference sequence). The CDR3 DNA is TGTGCCAGCAGCTTAGGTTACACGGATAGGAGCTCCTACGAGCAGTACTTC. It encodes CASSLGYTDRSSYEQYF.

This clone has only one observation. This CDR3 reads CASSLPEDRGYGYTF. As DNA, the CDR3 is TGTGCCAGCAGCTTACCCGAGGACAGGGGATATGGCTACACCTTC. This chain uses TRBV7-8 with TRBJ1-2; 9 bases are shared with TRBD1. The CDR3 totals 15 residues. Germline V gene data show CDR1 as SGHVS and CDR2 as FQNEAQ. V lost 2 bases to trimming and J lost 5 bases; unmatched junction nucleotides: 6.

J is TRBJ1-2 and V is TRBV6-6; D unresolved. Per germline, CDR1 MNHNY and CDR2 SVGAGI (reference sequence). The V end was cut by 5 bases, the J end by 7 bases, with 23 bases between. The CDR3 length is 16 residues. CDR3: CASSLTHRFPEVGYTF. The CDR3 region has the DNA TGTGCCAGCAGTCTCACCCACCGGTTCCCGGAGGTTGGCTACACCTTC.